This paragraph covers one T cell receptor (beta chain) sequence. The junction shows a germline mismatch at one end, possibly a read error. These data are taken from a study of read filtering for tumor transcriptome and immune sequencing. From approximately 400 ng of RNA, a library with molecular barcoded alpha/delta and beta/gamma adaptors was made. TCRdb called the reads again in MiXCR, with one record for every CDR3 protein. In the table there are some 120,000 distinct CDR3 sequences, 10% to 15% of which are singletons. Looked up from germline, CDR1 is MNHNS and CDR2 is SASEGT. CDR3 length: 12 residues.

The source is a donor over 35 with multiple myeloma. Sequencing input: a population of CD138-negative cells sorted from bone marrow. This chain joins TRBV6-1 and TRBJ2-5, with D unresolved. In DNA form, the CDR3 reads TGTACCAGCAGTGAAGCGTTGGAGACCCAGTACTTC. Translation gives CTSSEALETQYF.